This paragraph reports one T cell receptor (beta chain). As yet, its antigen is unknown. Germline V lookup: CDR1 DFQATT, CDR2 SNEGSKA (reference sequence). The CDR3 contains 13 residues. The ends were cut back, 0 bases at V and 6 bases at J, with 11 bases in the middle. The record originates from a study of blood T cells in healthy people across ages. Study outcomes and limitations: Unsorted PBMC input precluded a conclusive naive versus antigen-experienced comparison.

Combining a sample-barcoded 5' primer with a J-beta primer mix, a second PCR ran for roughly 7 to 12 cycles. TCRdb passed the 5' RACE reads through MiXCR, listing each CDR3 protein once. The table records about 640,000 distinct CDR3 sequences, 58% of them present only once. The receptor was isolated from a man between 60 and 75 years old in good health. Material: blood. The chain couples TRBV20-1 to TRBJ2-5, with a weak D call TRBD2 (6 bases). The CDR3 here is CSARESGLQTQYF. The CDR3 coding sequence is TGCAGTGCTAGAGAGAGCGGGTTGCAGACCCAGTACTTC.